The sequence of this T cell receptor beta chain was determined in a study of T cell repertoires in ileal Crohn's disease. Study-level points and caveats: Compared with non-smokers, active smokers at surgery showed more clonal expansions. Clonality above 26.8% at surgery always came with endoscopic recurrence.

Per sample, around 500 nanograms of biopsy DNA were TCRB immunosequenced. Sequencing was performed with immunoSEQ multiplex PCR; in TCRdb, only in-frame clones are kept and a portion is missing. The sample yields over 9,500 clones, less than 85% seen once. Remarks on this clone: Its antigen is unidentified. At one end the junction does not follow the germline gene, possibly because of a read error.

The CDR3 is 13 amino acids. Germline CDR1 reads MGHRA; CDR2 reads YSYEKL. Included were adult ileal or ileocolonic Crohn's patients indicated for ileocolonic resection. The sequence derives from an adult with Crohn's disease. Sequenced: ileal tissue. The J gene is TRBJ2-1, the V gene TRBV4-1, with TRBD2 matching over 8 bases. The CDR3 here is CASSQTGTRWRVF. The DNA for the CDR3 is TGCGCCAGCAGCCAGACCGGGACTAGATGGCGTGTCTTC.